This T cell receptor beta chain came from a study of T cells in tuberculosis. Study context: Sequenced TCRs come from CD1B-GMM tetramer-binding T cells. Findings and caveats of the study: Active tuberculosis alpha repertoires lay closer to GMM-specific TCRs than controls'. Active tuberculosis cases were adults; controls were adolescents. The TCR-beta difference was not significant; alpha differences partly reflected length.

In the case of this clone: Antigen unknown.

Looked up from germline, CDR1 is LNHNV and CDR2 is YYDKDF (reference sequence). V gave up 2 bases and J gave up 1 base, with 9 bases separating them. This CDR3 has 15 amino acids. Clones were sequenced by immunoSEQ multiplex PCR, and TCRdb holds only the in-frame ones, with some missing. Among around 33,000 clones listed, 85% to 95% were seen once. The TCR comes from a donor aged 10-35 years with latent tuberculosis or without tuberculosis infection. Some clones in this sample may be carry-over from other donors' samples. J is TRBJ2-4 and V is TRBV15; D remains ambiguous. Sequencing was carried out using PBMCs. The CDR3 here is CATSRPQEAKNIQYF. In DNA form, the CDR3 reads TGTGCCACCAGCAGACCGCAAGAGGCCAAAAACATTCAGTACTTC.